These 29 T cell receptor beta chains were sequenced from one sample in a study of CD8 T cells in ankylosing spondylitis. TCRdb re-derived calls from the 5' RACE reads in MiXCR, one entry per CDR3 protein. The sample includes over 150,000 distinct CDR3 sequences, roughly 13% of them seen just once. Sequencing was done on a sample of blood, either unsorted or a sorted T cell fraction (not recorded which). The source is a male donor with ankylosing spondylitis or in good health (not recorded which).

The rearrangement joins TRBV11-3 to TRBJ1-3; D gene uncertain. CDR1 and CDR2 (germline): SGHNT, YENEEA. The V and J ends lost 5 bases and 0 bases respectively, with 20 bases between them. The CDR3 runs 18 residues. This CDR3 reads CASSPRRTTFLSGNTIYF. CDR3 nucleotides: TGTGCCAGCAGCCCTCGGCGGACTACCTTCCTCTCTGGAAACACCATATATTTT.

V and J are TRBV2 and TRBJ2-3; 8 positions agree with TRBD1. Trimming removed 5 bases from V and 5 bases from J; junction bases left unmatched: 9. The V gene's germline CDR1 is SNHLY and CDR2 FYNNEI. The CDR3 loop spans 15 amino acids. The CDR3 loop reads CASSKGRGREDTQYF. The CDR3 DNA reads TGTGCCAGCAGTAAGGGCAGGGGGCGCGAAGATACGCAGTATTTT.

The table lists this clonotype with a few counts. J is TRBJ1-2 and V is TRBV28; no firm D call. The V and J ends lost 6 bases and 3 bases respectively, with 23 bases between them. Germline V CDR1 and CDR2: MDHEN, SYDVKM. The CDR3 is 17 residues long. The CDR3 reads CASSSQAPDTGHYGYTF. The DNA for the CDR3 is TGTGCCAGCAGCTCTCAGGCGCCTGATACCGGACACTATGGCTACACCTTC.

This clonotype was counted between two and nine times. The chain links TRBV12-3 or TRBV12-4 to TRBJ2-7; 7 bases agree with TRBD1. The CDR3 contains 13 residues. Unmatched junction bases numbered 5, after V lost 7 bases and J lost 2 bases. CDR3 amino acids: CASNTGDPYEQYF. The CDR3 nucleotides are TGTGCCAGCAATACAGGGGATCCCTACGAGCAGTACTTC.

CDR3 nucleotide sequence: TGTGCCAGCAGCCTTACCGGGACCTCCACAGATACGCAGTATTTT. This translates into CASSLTGTSTDTQYF. The chain is built from TRBV11-2 and TRBJ2-3; D possibly matches TRBD1 or TRBD2 (5 bases each). CDR1 SGHAT and CDR2 FQNNGV come from the germline V gene. The CDR3 runs 15 residues. V was cut by 5 bases and J by 2 bases, with 14 bases left in between.

V gene TRBV20-1 combines with J gene TRBJ2-1; TRBD2 might be the D (5 bases). The CDR3 runs 11 residues. The germline V gene encodes CDR1 DFQATT and CDR2 SNEGSKA (reference sequence). V was cut by 1 base and J by 15 bases, with 13 bases left in between. The CDR3 DNA reads as TGCAGTGCTAGAGTTGAGGGTTGGCCGTTCTTC. This encodes CSARVEGWPFF.

This clonotype was seen more than once but under ten times. The V gene is TRBV12-3 or TRBV12-4, the J gene TRBJ1-1; D is possibly TRBD1 (5 bases). The V end was cut by 4 bases, the J end by 2 bases, with 11 bases between. This CDR3 is built from 14 residues. The CDR3 DNA sequence: TGTGCCAGCAGTTCGACAGCCGCTAACACTGAAGCTTTCTTT. Protein sequence: CASSSTAANTEAFF.

The chain couples TRBV27 to TRBJ2-7; 7 nucleotides agree with TRBD2. Germline CDR1 is MNHEY and CDR2 is SMNVEV (reference sequence). The CDR3 runs 14 residues. The V and J ends lost 8 bases and 6 bases, in that order; junction bases with no gene match: 13. CDR3 in amino acids: CASGFGGGEAEQYF. The CDR3, as DNA: TGTGCCAGCGGCTTCGGTGGGGGGGAAGCCGAGCAGTACTTC.

This clonotype came up a few times. The chain employs TRBV11-2 and TRBJ2-7; unclear D gene. Looked up from germline, CDR1 is SGHAT and CDR2 is FQNNGV. V shed 0 bases and J shed 4 bases, with 10 bases lying between them. The length of the CDR3 is 14 residues. Here the CDR3 reads CASSLEGYPYEQYF. CDR3 sequence (DNA): TGTGCCAGCAGCTTAGAGGGCTACCCTTACGAGCAGTACTTC.

This clonotype was observed a few times. The chain is built from TRBV29-1 and TRBJ2-3; D may correspond to TRBD1 or TRBD2 (5 bases each). The germline gives CDR1 SQVTM, CDR2 ANQGSEA. CDR3 length: 12 amino acids. V lost 6 bases and J lost 3, with 10 bases in between. CDR3 amino acids: CSVRDGTDTQYF. The CDR3 nucleotides are TGCAGCGTCCGGGACGGGACAGATACGCAGTATTTT.

This clonotype was observed many times. The chain couples TRBV5-1 to TRBJ2-1, with TRBD2 as a possible D gene (6 bases). CDR1 is SGHRS and CDR2 is YFSETQ in the germline V gene. V was trimmed by 4 bases and J by 1 base, leaving 15 bases between them. CDR3 length equals 16 residues. The CDR3 DNA reads TGCGCCAGCAGCCCTCCTGACGGGAGTTCCTACAATGAGCAGTTCTTC. This sequence encodes CASSPPDGSSYNEQFF.

A few counts support this clonotype. In DNA, the CDR3 is TGTGCATTACGCTTGGGACTAGCGAAAAGGAAGCAGTACTTC. Translation: CALRLGLAKRKQYF. The V call is TRBV18, the J call TRBJ2-7, with 10 bases matching TRBD2. From germline, CDR1 is KGHSH and CDR2 LQKENI. The CDR3 sequence is 14 residues long.

V usage is TRBV6-6 and J usage is TRBJ1-1; TRBD1 might be the D (6 bases). The CDR3 is 13 residues long. V dropped 4 bases and J dropped 5 bases, with 11 bases sitting between them. Germline CDR1 is MNHNY and CDR2 is SVGAGI (reference sequence). CDR3 coding DNA: TGTGCCAGCAGTTCTGGGAGGGGGACTGAAGCTTTCTTT. Translating gives CASSSGRGTEAFF.

The chain uses TRBV15 and TRBJ2-7, with 9 positions matching TRBD2. This CDR3 is built from 13 residues. V shed 8 bases and J 2 bases; nucleotides not matched to a gene: 4. Germline V lookup: CDR1 LNHNV, CDR2 YYDKDF (reference sequence). CDR3 bases: TGTGCCACCCGTGTAGCGGGGGCCTACGAGCAGTACTTC. Encoded protein: CATRVAGAYEQYF.

This clonotype was detected only a few times. The V call is TRBV28, the J call TRBJ1-1; 7 nucleotides agree with TRBD1. CDR3 length equals 16 residues. The J segment lost 5 bases and the V segment lost 7 bases, leaving 16 bases of the junction unmatched. Germline CDR1 reads MDHEN; CDR2 reads SYDVKM. This chain's CDR3 is CASTLENRDSGTEAFF. CDR3 nucleotide sequence: TGTGCCAGCACCTTAGAGAACCGGGACAGCGGAACTGAAGCTTTCTTT. The whole variable domain, filled in from reference TRBV28 and TRBJ1-1, reads DVKVTQSSRYLVKRTGEKVFLECVQDMDHENMFWYRQDPGLGLRLIYFSYDVKMKEKGDIPEGYSVSREKKERFSLILESASTNQTSMYLCASTLENRDSGTEAFFGQGTRLTVV.

This clonotype was picked up a small number of times. The chain couples TRBV2 to TRBJ2-7, with D tentatively TRBD1 (6 bases). V was shortened by 5 bases and J by 2 bases, with 13 bases between the two germline ends. CDR3 size: 14 residues. Germline V CDR1 and CDR2: SNHLY, FYNNEI. The CDR3, as DNA: TGTGCCAGCAGTCACGGGACAAAACCCTACGAGCAGTACTTC. It specifies CASSHGTKPYEQYF.

The rearrangement joins TRBV7-2 to TRBJ2-7, with D perhaps TRBD1 or TRBD2 (5 bases each). The CDR3 consists of 17 residues. V was pared by 1 base and J by 5 bases, with 21 bases between. CDR1 is SGHTA and CDR2 is FQGNSA in the germline V gene. CDR3 sequence: CASSLGGPGTDEDEQYF. The CDR3 DNA reads TGTGCCAGCAGCTTAGGGGGACCGGGGACCGACGAGGACGAGCAGTACTTC.

The chain links TRBV27 to TRBJ1-1; 8 positions match TRBD1. The V and J ends lost 10 bases and 4 bases, in that order; junction bases with no gene match: 5. The germline V gene has CDR1 MNHEY and CDR2 SMNVEV (reference sequence). There are 12 residues in the CDR3. In nucleotides, the CDR3 is TGTGCCACCCGAACAGGGGGCACTGAAGCTTTCTTT. Its translation is CATRTGGTEAFF.

This clonotype appeared many times. V gene TRBV20-1 combines with J gene TRBJ1-1, with D uncertain. Per germline, CDR1 DFQATT and CDR2 SNEGSKA (reference sequence). The CDR3 contains 13 residues. Trimming shortened V by 6 bases and J by 5 bases, and 16 bases separated the two germline ends. The CDR3 DNA follows: TGCAGTGCCCCCCGCAGAGGCGGGACTGAAGCTTTCTTT. Translated: CSAPRRGGTEAFF.

The J gene is TRBJ2-3, the V gene TRBV2, with TRBD2 identical over 12 bases. V shed 11 bases and J 2 bases; nucleotides not matched to a gene: 17. The V gene's germline CDR1 is SNHLY and CDR2 FYNNEI. CDR3 length equals 18 residues. The CDR3 spells CAFSFPLAGGIFTDTQYF. CDR3 nucleotides: TGTGCCTTCAGTTTCCCGCTAGCGGGGGGGATCTTCACAGATACGCAGTATTTT.

This clonotype appeared a few times. The genes are TRBV5-1 and TRBJ2-7, with 8 bases that match TRBD1. The CDR3 covers 16 residues. Germline CDR1 SGHRS, CDR2 YFSETQ. V lost 4 bases to trimming and J lost 0 bases; unmatched junction nucleotides: 9. DNA for the CDR3: TGCGCCAGCAGCGCCACTCGGACAGGGTCCTCCTACGAGCAGTACTTC. Translated: CASSATRTGSSYEQYF. Based on the CDR3 plus reference TRBV5-1 and TRBJ2-7, the full variable domain is KAGVTQTPRYLIKTRGQQVTLSCSPISGHRSVSWYQQTPGQGLQFLFEYFSETQRNKGNFPGRFSGRQFSNSRSEMNVSTLELGDSALYLCASSATRTGSSYEQYFGPGTRLTVT.

This clonotype was recorded a few times. The chain links TRBV6-2 or TRBV6-3 to TRBJ2-3, with TRBD2 matching 10 bases. CDR3 size: 20 residues. Trimming cost V 0 bases and J 0 bases; bases outside gene matches: 12. Germline lookup yields CDR1 MNHEY and CDR2 SVGEGT. CDR3: CASSYSSRTSGPFSTDTQYF. The CDR3 region has the DNA TGTGCCAGCAGTTACTCGAGTAGGACTAGCGGCCCTTTCAGCACAGATACGCAGTATTTT.

This clonotype was seen ten or more times. V gene TRBV7-9 combines with J gene TRBJ2-7; D unresolved. The V end was cut by 2 bases, the J end by 4 bases, with 6 bases between. CDR1 is SEHNR and CDR2 is FQNEAQ in the germline V gene (reference sequence). There are 12 residues in the CDR3. Here the CDR3 DNA reads TGTGCCAGCAGCTTAATCGGGTACGAGCAGTACTTC. This sequence encodes CASSLIGYEQYF.

This clonotype came up a few times. This chain's CDR3 is CASSLSRDIPNQPQHF. The CDR3 bases are TGTGCCAGCAGCTTGAGCAGAGACATCCCCAATCAGCCCCAGCATTTT. The genes are TRBV5-6 and TRBJ1-5, with D unresolved. Deletions cut 1 base from V and 3 bases from J, with 14 bases between. Germline assignment: CDR1 SGHDT and CDR2 YYEEEE. The CDR3 has 16 amino acids.

This clonotype was observed a single time. The rearrangement links TRBV7-8 to TRBJ2-7, with D possibly TRBD1 on 5 matching bases. Trimming removed 5 bases from V and 6 bases from J, with 17 bases in between. Germline V gene data show CDR1 as SGHVS and CDR2 as FQNEAQ. The CDR3 has 14 amino acids. The CDR3 DNA sequence: TGTGCCAGCAGCGCTTGGGGCCGTTGGATCGAGCAGTACTTC. The encoded protein is CASSAWGRWIEQYF.

The V call is TRBV20-1, the J call TRBJ1-2, with 9 bases aligning to TRBD1. With V trimmed by 3 bases and J by 8 bases, 13 bases remained unmatched. The CDR3 is made up of 15 amino acids. Germline CDR1 is DFQATT and CDR2 is SNEGSKA (reference sequence). The CDR3 region is CSASFLGDRDAGYTF. For the CDR3, the DNA is TGCAGTGCTAGTTTTTTAGGGGACAGGGATGCGGGCTACACCTTC.

This clonotype appeared a few times. The chain employs TRBV18 and TRBJ2-7, with D tentatively TRBD1 (6 bases). CDR1 and CDR2 from the germline V gene are KGHSH and LQKENI. V shed 4 bases and J shed 3 bases, with 13 bases lying between them. The CDR3 has 14 residues. Written as DNA, the CDR3 is TGTGCCAGCTCACGAGGCGGACAGAACTACGAGCAGTACTTC. Amino acid sequence: CASSRGGQNYEQYF.

This sequence joins TRBV10-2 and TRBJ2-5, with no clear D. V was cut by 5 bases and J by 4 bases, with 14 bases left in between. CDR1 WSHSY and CDR2 SAAADI come from the germline V gene. The CDR3 covers 14 residues. CDR3 DNA sequence: TGCGCCAGCAGTTCAGCAAGGTTGGGAGAGACCCAGTACTTC. The encoded protein is CASSSARLGETQYF.

This clonotype was seen a few times. This chain links TRBV2 with TRBJ2-7; tentatively, D is TRBD2 (6 bases). This CDR3 comprises 13 residues. The V gene lost 8 bases and the J gene lost 2 bases, with 13 bases spanning the gap. Germline assignment: CDR1 SNHLY and CDR2 FYNNEI. The CDR3 loop reads CASRWRAPYEQYF. For the CDR3, the DNA is TGTGCCAGCCGGTGGAGGGCCCCCTACGAGCAGTACTTC.